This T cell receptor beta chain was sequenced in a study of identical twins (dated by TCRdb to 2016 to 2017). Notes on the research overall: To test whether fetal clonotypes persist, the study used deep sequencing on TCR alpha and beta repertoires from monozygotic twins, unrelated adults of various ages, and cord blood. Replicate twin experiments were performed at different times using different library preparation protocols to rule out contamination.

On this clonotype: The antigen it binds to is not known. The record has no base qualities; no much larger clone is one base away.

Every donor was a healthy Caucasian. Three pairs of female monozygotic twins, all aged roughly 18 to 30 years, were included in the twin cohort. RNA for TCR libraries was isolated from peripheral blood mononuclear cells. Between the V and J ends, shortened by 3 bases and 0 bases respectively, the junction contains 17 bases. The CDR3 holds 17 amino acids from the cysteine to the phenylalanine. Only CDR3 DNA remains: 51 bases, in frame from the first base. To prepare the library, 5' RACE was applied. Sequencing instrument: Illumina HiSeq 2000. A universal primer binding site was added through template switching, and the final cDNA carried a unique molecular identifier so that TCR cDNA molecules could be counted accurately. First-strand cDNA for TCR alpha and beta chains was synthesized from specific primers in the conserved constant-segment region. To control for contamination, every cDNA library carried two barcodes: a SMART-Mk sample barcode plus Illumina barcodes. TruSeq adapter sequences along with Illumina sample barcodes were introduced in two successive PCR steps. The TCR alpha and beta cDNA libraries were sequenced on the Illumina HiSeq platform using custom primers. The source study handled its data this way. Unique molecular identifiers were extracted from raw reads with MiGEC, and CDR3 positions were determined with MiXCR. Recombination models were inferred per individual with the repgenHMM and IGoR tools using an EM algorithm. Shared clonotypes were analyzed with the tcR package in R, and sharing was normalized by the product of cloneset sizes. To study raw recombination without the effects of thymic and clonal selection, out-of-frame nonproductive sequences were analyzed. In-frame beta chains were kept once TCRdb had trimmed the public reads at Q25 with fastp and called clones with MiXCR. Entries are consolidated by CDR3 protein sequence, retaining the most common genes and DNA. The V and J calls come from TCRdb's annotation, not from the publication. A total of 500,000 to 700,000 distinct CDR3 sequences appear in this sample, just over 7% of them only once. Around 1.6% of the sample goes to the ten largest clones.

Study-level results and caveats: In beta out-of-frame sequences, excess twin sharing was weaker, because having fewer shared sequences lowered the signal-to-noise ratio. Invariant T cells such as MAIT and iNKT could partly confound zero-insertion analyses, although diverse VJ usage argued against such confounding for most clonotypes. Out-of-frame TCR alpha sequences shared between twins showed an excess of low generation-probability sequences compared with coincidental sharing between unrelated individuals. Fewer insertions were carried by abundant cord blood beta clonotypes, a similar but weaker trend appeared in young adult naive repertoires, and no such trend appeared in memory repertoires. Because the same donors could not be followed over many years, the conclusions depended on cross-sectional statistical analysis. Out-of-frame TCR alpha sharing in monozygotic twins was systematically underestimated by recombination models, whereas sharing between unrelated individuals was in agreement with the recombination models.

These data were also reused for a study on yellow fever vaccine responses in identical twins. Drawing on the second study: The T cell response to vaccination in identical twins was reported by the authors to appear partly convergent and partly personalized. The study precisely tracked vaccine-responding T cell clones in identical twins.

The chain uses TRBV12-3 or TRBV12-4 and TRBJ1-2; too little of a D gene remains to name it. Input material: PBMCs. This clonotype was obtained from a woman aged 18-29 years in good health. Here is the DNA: TGTGCCAGCAGTTTGGGCAGGATAGGCAAAACTAACTATGGCTACACCTTC. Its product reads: CASSLGRIGKTNYGYTF.